Listed below are T cell receptor beta chains from one sample, sequenced in a study of OX40 agonist ivuxolimab in advanced cancers. Some clones are missing from TCRdb's copy, which holds only in-frame ones; the method was immunoSEQ multiplex PCR. The top ten clones hold around 3.2% of a sample with about 76,000 clones, 85% of them seen once. This specimen consisted of CD4+ or CD8+ T cells sorted from blood, obtained in a trial of the OX40 agonist ivuxolimab. The receptors were sampled from an adult with an advanced solid tumor such as melanoma, head and neck, liver or kidney cancer. Each CDR3 is given with its conserved first and last residue. The D gene is left open where the match is weak.

J,V,D,CDR3
TRBJ1-5,TRBV7-2,-,CASSYQGYQPQHF
TRBJ1-1,TRBV5-6,TRBD1,CASSFGRGDTEAFF
TRBJ2-5,TRBV7-2,-,CASSLVYQETQYF
TRBJ2-3,TRBV7-2,TRBD2,CASRLTTSDPQYF
TRBJ2-7,TRBV9,-,CASSVGREPYEQYF
TRBJ2-3,TRBV11-3,-,CASSLGTAGGTDTQYF
TRBJ1-5,TRBV6-1,-,CASSGGRGDQPQHF
TRBJ2-1,TRBV28,TRBD2,CASSLGGVSAYNEQFF
TRBJ2-7,TRBV5-1,TRBD1,CASTEPGQGTYEQYF
TRBJ2-3,TRBV2,-,CASSEAVRSRTDTQYF
TRBJ2-1,TRBV5-4,-,CASSLQGYNEQFF
TRBJ1-3,TRBV19,-,CASSSSLGYSGNTIYF
TRBJ2-7,TRBV5-5,TRBD2,CASSQGLAGGTYEQYF
TRBJ2-1,TRBV30,-,CAWNKGNYNEQFF
TRBJ1-4,TRBV4-2,TRBD1,CASSQEGAVRSNEKLFF
TRBJ2-7,TRBV4-2,-,CASSQGPEAYEQYF
TRBJ2-7,TRBV6-5,-,CASSQGSSGSYEQYF
TRBJ2-7,TRBV7-9,-,CASNTGTAFREQYF
TRBJ2-3,TRBV7-2,-,CASSFEFLATQYF
TRBJ2-2,TRBV10-3,TRBD1,CAIKQVGGANTGELFF
TRBJ2-5,TRBV9,TRBD2,CASSAAGGLTPETQYF
TRBJ2-5,TRBV6-5,-,CASSYVGVQETQYF
TRBJ2-4,TRBV11-1,-,CASSRDSTDIQYF
TRBJ1-2,TRBV30,-,CAWRGQANYGYTF
TRBJ1-5,TRBV10-3,-,CAIRSTDNSNQPQHF
TRBJ2-5,TRBV11-2,-,CASSLEPGTGKTQYF
TRBJ1-1,TRBV5-4,TRBD1,CASSPRTGTNTEAFF
TRBJ2-3,TRBV5-4,TRBD2,CASSPRVSGGPTDTQYF
TRBJ1-2,TRBV11-2,-,CASSPLKVANYGYTF
TRBJ2-7,TRBV7-2,TRBD1,CASSLRPRGQSYEQYF
TRBJ1-6,TRBV6-1,-,CASIRSGTHSPLHF
TRBJ2-2,TRBV20-1,-,CSAIKGGELFF
TRBJ2-5,TRBV7-9,-,CASPPERASETQYF
TRBJ1-5,TRBV4-3,-,CASSQEPRSNQPQHF
TRBJ1-1,TRBV30,TRBD1,CAWNQPGTGAHGGRF
TRBJ2-7,TRBV6-5,-,CASSYRQNEQYF
TRBJ1-2,TRBV9,TRBD1,CASSTRQGLMRGYTF
TRBJ1-5,TRBV6-6,TRBD1,CASWDREESQPQHF
TRBJ2-2,TRBV29-1,TRBD1,CSTRQGITGELFF
TRBJ1-1,TRBV18,-,CASSPGVNTEAFF
TRBJ1-1,TRBV29-1,-,CSVKPGGGTEAFF
TRBJ2-7,TRBV5-1,TRBD1,CASSLGDREVHEQYF
TRBJ2-6,TRBV7-3,-,CASSSRASGANVLTF
TRBJ2-3,TRBV7-6,TRBD2,CASSALLAGVTDTQYF
TRBJ1-2,TRBV11-2,-,CASSFQGQGGYTF
TRBJ2-7,TRBV11-2,-,CASSLEPGFYEQYF
TRBJ2-7,TRBV6-5,-,CASSSHREKQYF
TRBJ1-2,TRBV7-3,-,CASSLRRRGPANYGYTF
TRBJ1-5,TRBV6-5,-,CASSEQGSNQPQHF
TRBJ1-2,TRBV19,TRBD1,CASSTRDRLQGYTF
TRBJ2-1,TRBV30,TRBD2,CAWSVWRGGASGQFF
TRBJ1-1,TRBV2,TRBD1,CASGTGNTEAFF